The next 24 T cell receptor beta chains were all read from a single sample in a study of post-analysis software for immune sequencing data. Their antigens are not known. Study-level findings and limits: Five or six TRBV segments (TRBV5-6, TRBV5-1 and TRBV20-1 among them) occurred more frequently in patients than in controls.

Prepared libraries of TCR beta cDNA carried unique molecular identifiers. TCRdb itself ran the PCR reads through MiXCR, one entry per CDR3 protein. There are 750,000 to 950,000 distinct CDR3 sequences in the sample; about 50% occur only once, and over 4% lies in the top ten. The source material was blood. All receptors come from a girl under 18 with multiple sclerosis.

CDR3 protein: CASSQATSFTGELFF. In nucleotides, the CDR3 is TGTGCCAGCAGCCAAGCGACTAGCTTCACCGGGGAGCTGTTTTTT. The gene calls are TRBV3-1 and TRBJ2-2, with 7 bases lining up with TRBD2. The length of the CDR3 is 15 residues. With V trimmed by 1 base and J by 4 bases, 3 bases remained unmatched. Germline CDR1 is LGHDT and CDR2 is YNNKEL (reference sequence).

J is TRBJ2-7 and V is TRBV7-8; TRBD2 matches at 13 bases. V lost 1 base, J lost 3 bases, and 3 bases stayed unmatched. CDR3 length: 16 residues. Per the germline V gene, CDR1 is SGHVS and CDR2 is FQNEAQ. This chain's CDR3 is CASSLGGLAGIYEQYF. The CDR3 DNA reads TGTGCCAGCAGCTTAGGGGGACTAGCGGGGATCTACGAGCAGTACTTC.

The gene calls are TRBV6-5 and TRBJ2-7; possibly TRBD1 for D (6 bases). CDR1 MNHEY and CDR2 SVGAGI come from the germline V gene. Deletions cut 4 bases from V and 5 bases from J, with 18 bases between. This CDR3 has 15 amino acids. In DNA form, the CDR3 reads TGTGCCAGCAGTTCGGCGGCAGGGGCCCCCCACGAGCAGTACTTC. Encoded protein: CASSSAAGAPHEQYF.

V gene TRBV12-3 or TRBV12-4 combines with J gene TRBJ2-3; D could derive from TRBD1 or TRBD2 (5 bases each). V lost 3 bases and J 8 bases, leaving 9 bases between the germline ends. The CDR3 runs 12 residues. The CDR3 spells CASSLQGATQYF. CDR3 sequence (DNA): TGTGCCAGCAGTTTGCAGGGAGCTACGCAGTATTTT.

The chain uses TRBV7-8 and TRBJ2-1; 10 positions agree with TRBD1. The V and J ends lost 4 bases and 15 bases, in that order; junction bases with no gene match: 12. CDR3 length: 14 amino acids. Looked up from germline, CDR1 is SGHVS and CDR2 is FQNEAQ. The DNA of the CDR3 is TGTGCCAGCAGCTCTGTGGGACAGGGGCCCCGGGGGTTCTTC. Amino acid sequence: CASSSVGQGPRGFF.

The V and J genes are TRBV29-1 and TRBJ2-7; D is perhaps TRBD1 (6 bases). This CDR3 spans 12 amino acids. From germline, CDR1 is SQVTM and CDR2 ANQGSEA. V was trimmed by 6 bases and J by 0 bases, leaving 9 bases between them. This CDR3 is CSVGHRSYEQYF. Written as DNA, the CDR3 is TGCAGCGTGGGACACCGCTCCTACGAGCAGTACTTC.

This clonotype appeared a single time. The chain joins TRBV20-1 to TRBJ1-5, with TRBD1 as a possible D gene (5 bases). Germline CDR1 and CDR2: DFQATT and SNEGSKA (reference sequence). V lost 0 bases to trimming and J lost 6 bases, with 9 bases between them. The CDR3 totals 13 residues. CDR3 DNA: TGCAGTGCTAGAGAGGGGGGTGCTCAGCCCCAGCATTTT. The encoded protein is CSAREGGAQPQHF.

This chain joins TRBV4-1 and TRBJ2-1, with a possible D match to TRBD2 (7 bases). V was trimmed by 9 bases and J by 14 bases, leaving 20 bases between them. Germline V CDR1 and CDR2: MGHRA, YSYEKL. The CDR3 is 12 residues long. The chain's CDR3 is CASKGGPGKKFF. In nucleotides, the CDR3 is TGCGCCAGTAAGGGGGGGCCGGGAAAGAAGTTCTTC.

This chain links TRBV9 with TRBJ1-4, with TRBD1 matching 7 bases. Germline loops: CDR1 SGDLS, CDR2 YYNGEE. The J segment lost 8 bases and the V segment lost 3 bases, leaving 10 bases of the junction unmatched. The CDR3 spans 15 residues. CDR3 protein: CASSGYRGSGEKLFF. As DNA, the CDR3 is TGTGCCAGCAGCGGCTACAGGGGCTCCGGAGAAAAACTGTTTTTT.

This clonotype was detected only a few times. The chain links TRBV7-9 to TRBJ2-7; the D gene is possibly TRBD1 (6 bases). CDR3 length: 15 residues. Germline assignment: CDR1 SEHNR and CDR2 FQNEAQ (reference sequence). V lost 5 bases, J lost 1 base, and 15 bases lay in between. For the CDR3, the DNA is TGTGCCAGCAGCATCTACAGGGTTGGGTCCTACGAGCAGTACTTC. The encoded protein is CASSIYRVGSYEQYF.

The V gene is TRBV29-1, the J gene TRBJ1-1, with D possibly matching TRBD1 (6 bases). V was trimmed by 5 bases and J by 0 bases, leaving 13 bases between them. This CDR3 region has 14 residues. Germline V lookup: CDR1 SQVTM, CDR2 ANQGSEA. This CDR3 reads CSVTQTGMNTEAFF. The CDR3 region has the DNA TGCAGCGTTACCCAAACAGGGATGAACACTGAAGCTTTCTTT. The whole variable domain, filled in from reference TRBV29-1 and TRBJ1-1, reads SAVISQKPSRDICQRGTSLTIQCQVDSQVTMMFWYRQQPGQSLTLIATANQGSEATYESGFVIDKFPISRPNLTFSTLTVSNMSPEDSSIYLCSVTQTGMNTEAFFGQGTRLTVV.

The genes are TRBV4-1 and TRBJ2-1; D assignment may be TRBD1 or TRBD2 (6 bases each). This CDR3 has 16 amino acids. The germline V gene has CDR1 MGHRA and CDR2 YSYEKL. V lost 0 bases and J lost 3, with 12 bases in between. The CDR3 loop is CASSQDGRDIYNEQFF. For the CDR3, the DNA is TGCGCCAGCAGCCAAGATGGGCGGGACATCTACAATGAGCAGTTCTTC.

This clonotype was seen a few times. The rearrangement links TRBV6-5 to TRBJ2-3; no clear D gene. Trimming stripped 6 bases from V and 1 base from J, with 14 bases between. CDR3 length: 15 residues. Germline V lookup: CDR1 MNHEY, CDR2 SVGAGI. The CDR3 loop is CASRNYALGTDTQYF. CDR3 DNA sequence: TGTGCCAGCAGAAACTACGCCTTAGGCACAGATACGCAGTATTTT.

This CDR3 reads CASSLLPESPLHF. DNA of the CDR3: TGCGCCAGCAGCTTGCTACCAGAATCACCCCTCCACTTT. The rearrangement links TRBV5-1 to TRBJ1-6; D ambiguous. V gave up 1 base and J gave up 10 bases, with 9 bases separating them. This CDR3 has 13 residues. The V gene's germline CDR1 is SGHRS and CDR2 YFSETQ.

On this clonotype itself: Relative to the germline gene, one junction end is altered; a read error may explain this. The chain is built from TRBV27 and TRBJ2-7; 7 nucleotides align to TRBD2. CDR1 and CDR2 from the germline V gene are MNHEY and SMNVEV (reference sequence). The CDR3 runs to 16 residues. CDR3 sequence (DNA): TGTGCCAGCAGATTATACGCGGCGGGAGAAATCGACGAGCAGTACTTC. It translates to CASRLYAAGEIDEQYF.

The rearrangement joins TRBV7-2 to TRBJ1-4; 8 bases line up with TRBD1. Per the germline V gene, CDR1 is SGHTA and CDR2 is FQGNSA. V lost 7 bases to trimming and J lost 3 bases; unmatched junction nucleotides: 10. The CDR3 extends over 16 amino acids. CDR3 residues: CASIETGDRANEKLFF. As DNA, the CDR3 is TGTGCCAGCATCGAGACAGGGGATAGGGCTAATGAAAAACTGTTTTTT.

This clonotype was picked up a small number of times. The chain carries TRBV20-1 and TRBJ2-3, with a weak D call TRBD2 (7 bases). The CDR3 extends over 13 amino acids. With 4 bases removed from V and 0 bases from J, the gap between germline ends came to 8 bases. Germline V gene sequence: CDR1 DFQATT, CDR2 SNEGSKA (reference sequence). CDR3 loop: CSAKGGSTDTQYF. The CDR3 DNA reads TGCAGTGCTAAGGGGGGGAGCACAGATACGCAGTATTTT.

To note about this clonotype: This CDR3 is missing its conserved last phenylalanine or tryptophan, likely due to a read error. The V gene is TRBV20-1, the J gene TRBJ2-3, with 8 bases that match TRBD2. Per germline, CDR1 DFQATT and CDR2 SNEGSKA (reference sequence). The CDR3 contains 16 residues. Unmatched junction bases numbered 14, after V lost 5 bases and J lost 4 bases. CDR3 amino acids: CSALSSGTSLADTQYS. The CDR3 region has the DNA TGCAGTGCTCTCAGCTCCGGGACTAGTCTCGCAGATACGCAGTATTCT.

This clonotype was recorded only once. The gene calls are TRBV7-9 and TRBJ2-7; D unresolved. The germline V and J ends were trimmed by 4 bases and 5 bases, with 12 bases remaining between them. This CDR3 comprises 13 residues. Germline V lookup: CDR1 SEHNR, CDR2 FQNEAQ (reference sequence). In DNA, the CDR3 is TGTGCCAGCAGCTCGGTGGGTGGAGACGAGCAGTACTTC. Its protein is CASSSVGGDEQYF.

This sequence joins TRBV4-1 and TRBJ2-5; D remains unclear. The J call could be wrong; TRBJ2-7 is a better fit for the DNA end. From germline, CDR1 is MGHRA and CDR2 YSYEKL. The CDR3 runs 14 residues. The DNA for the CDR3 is TGCGCCAGCAGCCAAGAGGAAGGCCAATACGAGCAGTACTTC. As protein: CASSQEEGQYEQYF.

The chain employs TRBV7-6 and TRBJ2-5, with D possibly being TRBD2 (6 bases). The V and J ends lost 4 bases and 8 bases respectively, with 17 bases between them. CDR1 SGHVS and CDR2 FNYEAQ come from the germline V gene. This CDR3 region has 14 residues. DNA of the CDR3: TGTGCCAGCAGCTGGACCGGGACTGCAAACACCCAGTACTTC. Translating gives CASSWTGTANTQYF.

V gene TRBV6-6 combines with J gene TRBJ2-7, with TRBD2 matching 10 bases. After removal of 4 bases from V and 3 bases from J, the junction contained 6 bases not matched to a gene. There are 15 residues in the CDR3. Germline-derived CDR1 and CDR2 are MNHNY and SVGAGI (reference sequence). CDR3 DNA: TGTGCCAGCAGTTCGCCTAGCGGGGGACACTACGAGCAGTACTTC. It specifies CASSSPSGGHYEQYF.

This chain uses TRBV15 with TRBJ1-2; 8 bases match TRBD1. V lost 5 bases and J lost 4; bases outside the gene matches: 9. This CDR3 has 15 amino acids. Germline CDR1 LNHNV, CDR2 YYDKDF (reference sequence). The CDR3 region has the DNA TGTGCCACCAGCCCAACAGGGGGTTCGGGCTATGGCTACACCTTC. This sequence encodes CATSPTGGSGYGYTF.

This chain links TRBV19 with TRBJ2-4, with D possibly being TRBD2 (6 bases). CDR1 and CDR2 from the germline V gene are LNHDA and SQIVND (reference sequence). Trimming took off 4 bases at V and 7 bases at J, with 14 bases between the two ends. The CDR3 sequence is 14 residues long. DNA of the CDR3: TGTGCCAGTAGTACCACTAGCACGGGCAACATTCAGTACTTC. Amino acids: CASSTTSTGNIQYF.